This entry lists 19 T cell receptor beta chains sequenced from one sample in a study of T-cell reconstitution after alpha-beta-depleted transplantation in children. It was with unique molecular identifiers that the TCRbeta library was prepared. TCRdb itself ran the PCR reads through MiXCR, one entry per CDR3 protein. In the table there are about 1,000,000 distinct CDR3 sequences, roughly 29% of which are singletons. The input for sequencing was PBMCs, mostly from graft donor cells, taken 360 days after TCRalphabeta/CD19-depleted stem cell transplant. The receptors originated from a boy younger than two who had a stem cell transplant for SCID, so the T cells may come from the graft donor.

The chain is built from TRBV19 and TRBJ2-7, with D hard to call. V was trimmed by 5 bases and J by 2 bases, leaving 10 bases between them. There are 13 residues in the CDR3. Germline lookup yields CDR1 LNHDA and CDR2 SQIVND (reference sequence). CDR3 nucleotides: TGTGCCAGTAGTGATACACCTCCCTACGAGCAGTACTTC. It yields the protein CASSDTPPYEQYF. The complete variable domain, with remaining parts taken from reference TRBV19 and TRBJ2-7, reads DGGITQSPKYLFRKEGQNVTLSCEQNLNHDAMYWYRQDPGQGLRLIYYSQIVNDFQKGDIAEGYSVSREKKESFPLTVTSAQKNPTAFYLCASSDTPPYEQYFGPGTRLTVT.

J is TRBJ2-7 and V is TRBV2; D tentatively reads TRBD1 or TRBD2 (5 bases each). V lost 10 bases and J lost 3, with 16 bases in between. The V gene's germline CDR1 is SNHLY and CDR2 FYNNEI. The CDR3 contains 13 residues. CDR3 protein: CATRDVGYYEQYF. CDR3 in DNA: TGTGCCACCAGGGACGTAGGATACTACGAGCAGTACTTC.

On this clonotype itself: Its ends do not fully match the called genes, so a read error is possible. This chain joins TRBV11-1 and TRBJ2-1; the match to TRBD2 covers 11 bases. The germline gives CDR1 SGHAT, CDR2 FQDESV (reference sequence). CDR3 size: 18 residues. This CDR3 is CASSLAGTSGGYYNEQFF. The CDR3, as DNA: TGTGCCAGCAGTTTAGCCGGGACTAGCGGAGGATACTACAATGAGCAGTTCTTC. Complete variable domain (other parts from reference TRBV11-1 and TRBJ2-1): EAEVAQSPRYKITEKSQAVAFWCDPISGHATLYWYRQILGQGPELLVQFQDESVVDDSQLPKDRFSAERLKGVDSTLKIQPAELGDSAMYLCASSLAGTSGGYYNEQFFGPGTRLTVL.

This clonotype was counted only a few times. The chain combines TRBV7-9 with TRBJ1-5; 7 bases align to TRBD1. The CDR3 is made up of 14 amino acids. The germline V gene has CDR1 SEHNR and CDR2 FQNEAQ (reference sequence). V dropped 1 base and J dropped 7; count of bases not matched to a gene: 4. The CDR3 here is CASSLDRGGQPQHF. The CDR3 nucleotides read TGTGCCAGCAGCTTAGACAGGGGAGGACAGCCCCAGCATTTT.

In its sample, this clonotype was seen a few times. The gene calls are TRBV6-5 and TRBJ1-1, with 7 bases identical to TRBD1. Germline V gene sequence: CDR1 MNHEY, CDR2 SVGAGI. There are 16 residues in the CDR3. Trimming took 2 bases from V and 7 from J; bases not matched to a gene: 13. The CDR3 DNA reads TGTGCCAGCAGTTACCCGACAGGGCGTGAACAAAGTGAAGCTTTCTTT. Translated, it gives CASSYPTGREQSEAFF.

The chain joins TRBV6-5 to TRBJ2-3, with a tentative D call TRBD2 (5 bases). The CDR3 covers 15 residues. Germline V gene sequence: CDR1 MNHEY, CDR2 SVGAGI. The V and J ends lost 0 bases and 1 base respectively, with 8 bases between them. The CDR3: CASSYSWTGTDTQYF. The DNA of the CDR3 is TGTGCCAGCAGTTACTCGTGGACTGGCACAGATACGCAGTATTTT.

A few counts support this clonotype. The chain couples TRBV12-3 or TRBV12-4 to TRBJ2-2; TRBD2 might be the D (5 bases). This CDR3 contains 14 residues. Trimming took 11 bases from V and 0 from J, leaving 13 bases between them. The CDR3 here is CASPGLANTGELFF. CDR3 nucleotide sequence: TGTGCCTCCCCGGGGTTGGCGAACACCGGGGAGCTGTTTTTT.

The rearrangement joins TRBV3-1 to TRBJ1-6; D is unresolved. The CDR3 runs 15 residues. Trimming removed 3 bases at V and 7 bases at J, with 13 bases between. CDR1 is LGHDT and CDR2 is YNNKEL in the germline V gene (reference sequence). CDR3 DNA sequence: TGTGCCAGCAGCCATGGGGTGCAGACGAATTCACCCCTCCACTTT. This codes for CASSHGVQTNSPLHF.

The chain combines TRBV18 with TRBJ2-5, with D possibly matching TRBD2 (5 bases). The V end lost 3 bases, the J end lost 5 bases, and 16 bases lay between the germline ends. CDR3 length equals 15 residues. Germline CDR1 and CDR2: KGHSH and LQKENI. The CDR3 spells CASSPPPGVQETQYF. CDR3 sequence (DNA): TGTGCCAGCTCACCGCCCCCCGGGGTTCAGGAGACCCAGTACTTC. Full variable domain (remainder filled in from reference TRBV18 and TRBJ2-5): NAGVMQNPRHLVRRRGQEARLRCSPMKGHSHVYWYRQLPEEGLKFMVYLQKENIIDESGMPKERFSAEFPKEGPSILRIQQVVRGDSAAYFCASSPPPGVQETQYFGPGTRLLVL.

This clonotype has only a few counts. The CDR3 nucleotides read TGTGCCAGCAGTTTGGCCGTTTCGTACCAAGAGACCCAGTACTTC. It specifies CASSLAVSYQETQYF. The rearrangement links TRBV28 to TRBJ2-5; D gene uncertain. The germline gives CDR1 MDHEN, CDR2 SYDVKM. Between the trimmed V and J ends, which lost 3 bases and 0 bases, there was a span of 11 bases. The CDR3 loop spans 15 amino acids.

The rearrangement joins TRBV12-3 or TRBV12-4 to TRBJ1-2; D is ambiguous. The length of the CDR3 is 12 residues. V lost 6 bases and J 4 bases, leaving 9 bases between the germline ends. The CDR3 sequence: CASRGYSYGYTF. The CDR3 DNA is TGTGCCAGCAGGGGGTACAGCTATGGCTACACCTTC.

This clonotype has just a few counts. This chain joins TRBV20-1 and TRBJ2-1, with 7 bases that match TRBD1. The CDR3 contains 14 residues. The germline gives CDR1 DFQATT, CDR2 SNEGSKA (reference sequence). After removal of 0 bases from V and 6 bases from J, the junction contained 5 bases not matched to a gene. In DNA, the CDR3 is TGCAGTGCTAGAGATCCCGACAGGGTCAATGAGCAGTTCTTC. This sequence encodes CSARDPDRVNEQFF.

This clonotype has a handful of counts. V and J are TRBV7-9 and TRBJ2-7, with TRBD1 as a possible D gene (6 bases). Germline V gene data show CDR1 as SEHNR and CDR2 as FQNEAQ (reference sequence). The CDR3 spans 14 residues. Deletions cut 3 bases from V and 5 bases from J, with 14 bases between. CDR3 region: CASSFRTEGHEQYF. The CDR3 nucleotides read TGTGCCAGCAGCTTCCGGACAGAGGGCCACGAGCAGTACTTC.

The genes are TRBV12-3 or TRBV12-4 and TRBJ2-2, with TRBD2 matching 11 bases. The CDR3 has 18 residues. J lost 0 bases, V lost 6 bases, and 9 bases had no gene match. The CDR3 sequence is CASRILAGARTNTGELFF. The CDR3, as DNA: TGTGCCAGCAGGATACTAGCGGGGGCCAGAACGAACACCGGGGAGCTGTTTTTT.

The gene calls are TRBV6-5 and TRBJ2-7, with TRBD1 matching 7 bases. CDR1 is MNHEY, CDR2 SVGAGI, per germline. The CDR3 length is 15 residues. Unmatched junction bases numbered 4, after V lost 0 bases and J lost 2 bases. This CDR3 is CASSYSHTGAYEQYF. Here the CDR3 DNA reads TGTGCCAGCAGTTACTCCCATACAGGGGCCTACGAGCAGTACTTC.

This clonotype is a singleton in its sample. The chain uses TRBV6-1 and TRBJ2-2; possible D gene TRBD1, 6 bases. V lost 7 bases and J 7 bases, leaving 16 bases between the germline ends. Germline V gives CDR1 MNHNS, CDR2 SASEGT. The CDR3 extends over 14 amino acids. CDR3 amino acids: CASKLDRRSGELFF. The CDR3 DNA follows: TGTGCCAGCAAACTCGACAGGCGAAGCGGGGAGCTGTTTTTT.

Here the CDR3 reads CASSLWQPNTGELFF. CDR3 nucleotide sequence: TGTGCCAGCAGTCTCTGGCAGCCGAACACCGGGGAGCTGTTTTTT. The genes are TRBV6-2 or TRBV6-3 and TRBJ2-2; no clear D gene. There are 15 residues in the CDR3. CDR1 is MNHEY and CDR2 is SVGEGT in the germline V gene. V lost 5 bases and J 0 bases, leaving 10 bases between the germline ends.

The CDR3 sequence is CASSRSGGTIDEQFF. The CDR3, as DNA: TGTGCCAGCAGCCGTAGCGGGGGCACCATTGATGAGCAGTTCTTC. V usage is TRBV7-2 and J usage is TRBJ2-1; 9 bases line up with TRBD2. The J segment lost 8 bases and the V segment lost 5 bases, leaving 10 bases of the junction unmatched. The CDR3 has 15 amino acids. Germline CDR1 reads SGHTA; CDR2 reads FQGNSA. Full variable domain (rest looked up from reference TRBV7-2 and TRBJ2-1): GAGVSQSPSNKVTEKGKDVELRCDPISGHTALYWYRQSLGQGLEFLIYFQGNSAPDKSGLPSDRFSAERTGGSVSTLTIQRTQQEDSAVYLCASSRSGGTIDEQFFGPGTRLTVL.

This clonotype was picked up a small number of times. This chain uses TRBV15 with TRBJ1-5; D remains unclear. The V end lost 1 base, the J end lost 5 bases, and 12 bases lay between the germline ends. CDR1 is LNHNV, CDR2 YYDKDF, per germline (reference sequence). The CDR3 has 15 amino acids. The DNA of the CDR3 is TGTGCCACCAGCAGAGGTTTTGAGAATGATCAGCCCCAGCATTTT. Its protein product is CATSRGFENDQPQHF.